A single sample is the source of the 20 T cell receptor beta chains below, sequenced in a study of blood T cell repertoires in COVID-19. Measured with immunoSEQ multiplex PCR; TCRdb has only the in-frame clones, and not every one. Of 200,000 to 250,000 clones listed, about nine tenths were seen once; the top ten hold 4.5% to 7.5%. The specimen was peripheral blood. Every receptor here comes from an elderly man with acute or convalescent COVID-19.

This clone was seen only once. The chain joins TRBV7-2 to TRBJ2-2; maybe TRBD2 (5 bases). Germline CDR1 SGHTA, CDR2 FQGNSA. V was clipped by 7 bases and J by 5 bases, with 14 bases between them. The CDR3 contains 14 residues. The CDR3 DNA reads TGTGCCAGCACCCAGTGGAGGAAGACCGGGGAGCTGTTTTTT. Amino acids: CASTQWRKTGELFF.

The chain's CDR3 is CASSWGQGHTGELFF. The CDR3 DNA sequence: TGTGCCAGCAGCTGGGGACAGGGACACACCGGGGAGCTGTTTTTT. The chain has TRBV7-2 and TRBJ2-2; 9 bases match TRBD1. Germline V gives CDR1 SGHTA, CDR2 FQGNSA. V dropped 4 bases and J dropped 3; count of bases not matched to a gene: 3. This CDR3 region has 15 residues.

CDR3: CASSVRQGLNIQYF. The CDR3 DNA reads TGCGCCAGCAGCGTGCGACAGGGATTAAACATTCAGTACTTC. J is TRBJ2-4 and V is TRBV5-1, with 7 bases that match TRBD1. From germline, CDR1 is SGHRS and CDR2 YFSETQ. V dropped 4 bases and J dropped 6; count of bases not matched to a gene: 7. The CDR3 is 14 residues long.

V usage is TRBV7-8 and J usage is TRBJ1-4, with D perhaps matching TRBD1 (6 bases). Trimming cost V 6 bases and J 5 bases, with 16 bases left between them. Per germline, CDR1 SGHVS and CDR2 FQNEAQ. This CDR3 has 15 residues. CDR3 residues: CASRTGLRKNEKLFF. As DNA, the CDR3 is TGTGCCAGCAGGACAGGTCTCCGAAAGAATGAAAAACTGTTTTTT.

V usage is TRBV12-3 or TRBV12-4 and J usage is TRBJ2-7; D uncertain. The CDR3 has 11 residues. The V gene lost 1 base and the J gene lost 8 bases, with 6 bases spanning the gap. The CDR3 loop is CASSLGEQQYF. CDR3 sequence (DNA): TGTGCCAGCAGTTTAGGCGAACAGCAGTACTTC.

V usage is TRBV11-2 and J usage is TRBJ2-7, with 7 bases lining up with TRBD1. Per the germline V gene, CDR1 is SGHAT and CDR2 is FQNNGV. V lost 5 bases and J lost 5; bases outside the gene matches: 3. The CDR3 sequence is 12 residues long. CDR3 in DNA: TGTGCCAGCAGCGCGACAGGGAACGAGCAGTACTTC. It encodes CASSATGNEQYF.

The table lists this clone with a few counts. The chain has TRBV9 and TRBJ2-2; 10 nucleotides line up with TRBD2. J was trimmed by 4 bases and V by 3 bases; bases with no gene match: 3. The CDR3 loop spans 15 amino acids. Germline V gives CDR1 SGDLS, CDR2 YYNGEE. In DNA form, the CDR3 reads TGTGCCAGCAGCGCTAGCGGGAGTGCCACCGGGGAGCTGTTTTTT. Encoded protein: CASSASGSATGELFF.

This clone was picked up one time. The V gene is TRBV6-6, the J gene TRBJ1-1; 8 bases fit TRBD1. Losses at the gene ends were 6 bases for V and 5 bases for J; bases not matched to a gene: 5. Germline CDR1 reads MNHNY; CDR2 reads SVGAGI (reference sequence). The CDR3 covers 13 residues. CDR3 loop: CASSRQGNTEAFF. CDR3 nucleotide sequence: TGTGCCAGCAGCCGACAGGGGAATACTGAAGCTTTCTTT.

The chain carries TRBV7-9 and TRBJ2-7, with D possibly TRBD2 on 5 matching bases. The V gene lost 4 bases and the J gene lost 6 bases, with 10 bases spanning the gap. The V gene's germline CDR1 is SEHNR and CDR2 FQNEAQ (reference sequence). CDR3 length: 12 residues. CDR3 nucleotides: TGTGCCAGCAGCTCTTCTAGCTTCGAGCAGTACTTC. Translating gives CASSSSSFEQYF. Looking up the rest from reference TRBV7-9 and TRBJ2-7 gives the full variable domain: DTGVSQNPRHKITKRGQNVTFRCDPISEHNRLYWYRQTLGQGPEFLTYFQNEAQLEKSRLLSDRFSAERPKGSFSTLEIQRTEQGDSAMYLCASSSSSFEQYFGPGTRLTVT.

CDR3 sequence (DNA): TGTGCCGTTGACAGGGGAATCAATCAGCCCCAGCATTTT. Protein sequence: CAVDRGINQPQHF. This rearrangement joins TRBV30 to TRBJ1-5; TRBD1 matches at 8 bases. The V gene's germline CDR1 is GTSNPN and CDR2 SVGIG (reference sequence). The CDR3 spans 13 residues. The ends lost 8 bases at V and 3 bases at J; junction bases unmatched: 6.

The rearrangement uses TRBV7-9 and TRBJ2-3; 7 nucleotides agree with TRBD1. The length of the CDR3 is 15 residues. The V gene end was trimmed by 4 bases and the J gene end by 6 bases; junction bases not matched to a gene: 10. The germline V gene has CDR1 SEHNR and CDR2 FQNEAQ (reference sequence). The CDR3 nucleotides are TGTGCCAGCAGCTCTAGGGGGCGCTGGGCGGATACGCAGTATTTT. This encodes CASSSRGRWADTQYF.

V and J are TRBV28 and TRBJ2-7; TRBD1 aligns across 8 bases. Looked up from germline, CDR1 is MDHEN and CDR2 is SYDVKM. The V segment lost 4 bases and the J segment 2 bases; nucleotides outside the gene matches: 10. The CDR3 totals 16 residues. The CDR3 loop reads CASSSFGQGVTYEQYF. CDR3 nucleotides: TGTGCCAGCAGTTCGTTCGGACAGGGCGTGACCTACGAGCAGTACTTC.

The CDR3 DNA is TGTGCCAGCAGCGTTAGCGAATACGAGCAGTACGTC. Protein: CASSVSEYEQYV. The rearrangement links TRBV7-8 to TRBJ2-7; tentative D call: TRBD2 (5 bases). The ends were cut back, 5 bases at V and 4 bases at J, with 9 bases in the middle. The CDR3 has 12 amino acids. Germline lookup yields CDR1 SGHVS and CDR2 FQNEAQ.

The chain has TRBV29-1 and TRBJ1-1; tentatively, D is TRBD1 (6 bases). CDR1 is SQVTM, CDR2 ANQGSEA, per germline. The CDR3 spans 11 residues. V gave up 4 bases and J gave up 3 bases, with 6 bases separating them. CDR3 coding DNA: TGCAGCGTTGGGGGGCACACTGAAGCTTTCTTT. Protein product: CSVGGHTEAFF.

The chain is built from TRBV20-1 and TRBJ2-7; D call uncertain. The germline V and J ends were trimmed by 3 bases and 3 bases, with 3 bases remaining between them. Germline CDR1 DFQATT, CDR2 SNEGSKA (reference sequence). The length of the CDR3 is 10 residues. Here the CDR3 reads CSASGYEQYF. The CDR3 bases are TGCAGTGCTAGCGGCTACGAGCAGTACTTC.

The chain recombines TRBV7-9 with TRBJ2-3; perhaps TRBD2 as D (6 bases). V was shortened by 5 bases and J by 4 bases, with 10 bases between the two germline ends. The CDR3 consists of 13 residues. Germline-derived CDR1 and CDR2 are SEHNR and FQNEAQ (reference sequence). In nucleotides, the CDR3 is TGTGCCAGCAGCATGGGGGGTTCAGATACGCAGTATTTT. Translated: CASSMGGSDTQYF.

The gene calls are TRBV7-9 and TRBJ2-7; the D is unclear. This CDR3 has 14 amino acids. Germline V lookup: CDR1 SEHNR, CDR2 FQNEAQ (reference sequence). Trimming removed 1 base at V and 6 bases at J, with 13 bases between. The CDR3 region is CASSLEGGSFEQYF. The CDR3 nucleotides read TGTGCCAGCAGCTTAGAAGGCGGCTCTTTCGAGCAGTACTTC.

CDR3 nucleotides: TGTGCCAGCAGCTTTAAGGGGGCGAGGGAGACCCAGTACTTC. Encoded protein: CASSFKGARETQYF. V and J are TRBV7-2 and TRBJ2-5; 7 bases match TRBD1. V was clipped by 3 bases and J by 5 bases; unmatched bases: 6. Germline V gene lookup returns CDR1 SGHTA and CDR2 FQGNSA. The CDR3 covers 14 residues.

The chain combines TRBV7-8 with TRBJ2-7; the D gene is possibly TRBD2 (5 bases). The CDR3 has 14 residues. Looked up from germline, CDR1 is SGHVS and CDR2 is FQNEAQ. V gave up 0 bases and J gave up 4 bases, with 10 bases separating them. In DNA, the CDR3 is TGTGCCAGCAGCTTAGCATCCGGGGTTTACGAGCAGTACGTC. Amino acids: CASSLASGVYEQYV.

The gene calls are TRBV5-6 and TRBJ2-1, with 13 bases matching TRBD2. Germline lookup yields CDR1 SGHDT and CDR2 YYEEEE. J lost 9 bases, V lost 4 bases, and 10 bases had no gene match. CDR3 length: 16 amino acids. The CDR3 region is CASSPWTSGSQPEQFF. The CDR3 bases are TGTGCCAGCAGCCCTTGGACTAGCGGGAGCCAACCTGAGCAGTTCTTC.